The present entry profiles one TCR beta chain with its context. Its antigen is currently unknown. The repertoire was sequenced with immunoSEQ multiplex PCR; TCRdb's copy has only in-frame clones and lacks some. The sample shows hundreds of thousands of clones, approximately 88% of them seen only once. This specimen comes from a study of Ad26.COV2.S vaccination and SARS-CoV-2 variants. Study background: Of the COV1001 trial arms, the Ad26.COV2.S arm included the donor.

Study-wide points: Across vaccine and placebo recipients, the breadth of non-spike TCRs was similar.

The trim removed 5 bases at V and 3 bases at J, leaving 5 bases unmatched. The CDR3 sequence is 14 residues long. Germline V lookup: CDR1 MNHEY, CDR2 SVGAGI. Treatment: roughly 19 received Ad26.COV2.S at low or high dose, single or two shots; roughly five received placebo; per-sample allocation not given. Specimen acquisition occurred on day 63 following the initial vaccine or placebo injection. The rearrangement joins TRBV6-5 to TRBJ1-2; 8 bases are a match to TRBD1. The material sequenced was peripheral blood, taken in a trial of Ad26.COV2.S vaccine versus placebo. The sequence was collected from a person aged 18-65 years who received the Ad26.COV2.S COVID-19 vaccine or a placebo. CDR3 bases: TGTGCCAGCAGTAGGACAGGGCAAGACTATGGCTACACCTTC. Amino acids: CASSRTGQDYGYTF.